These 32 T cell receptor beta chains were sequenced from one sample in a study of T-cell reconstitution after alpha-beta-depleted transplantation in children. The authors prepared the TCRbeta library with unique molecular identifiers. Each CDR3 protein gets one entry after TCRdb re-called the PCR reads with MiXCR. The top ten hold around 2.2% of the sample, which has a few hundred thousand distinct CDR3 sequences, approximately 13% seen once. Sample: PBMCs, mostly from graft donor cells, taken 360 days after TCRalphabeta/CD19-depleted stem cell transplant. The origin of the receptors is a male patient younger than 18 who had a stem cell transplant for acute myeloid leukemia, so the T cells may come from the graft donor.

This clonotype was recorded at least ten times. CDR3 residues: CASSRAYLYNEQFF. DNA for the CDR3: TGTGCCAGCAGCCGGGCCTACCTATACAATGAGCAGTTCTTC. The gene calls are TRBV11-1 and TRBJ2-1; no reliable D call. Per the germline V gene, CDR1 is SGHAT and CDR2 is FQDESV (reference sequence). V lost 5 bases to trimming and J lost 4 bases, with 12 bases between them. The CDR3 has 14 residues.

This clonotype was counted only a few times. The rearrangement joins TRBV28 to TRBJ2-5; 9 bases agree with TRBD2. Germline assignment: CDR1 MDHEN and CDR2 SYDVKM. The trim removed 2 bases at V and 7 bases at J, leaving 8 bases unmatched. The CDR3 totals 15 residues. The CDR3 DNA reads TGTGCCAGCAGTTTAGCGGGAGGGCCGGATTGGACCCAGTACTTC. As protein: CASSLAGGPDWTQYF.

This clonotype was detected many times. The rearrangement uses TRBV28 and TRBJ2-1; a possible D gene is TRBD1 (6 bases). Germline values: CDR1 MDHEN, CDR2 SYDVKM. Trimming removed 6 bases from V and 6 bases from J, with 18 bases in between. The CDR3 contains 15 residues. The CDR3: CASSLPPDSTNEQFF. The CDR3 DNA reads TGTGCCAGCAGCCTACCGCCGGACAGTACCAATGAGCAGTTCTTC.

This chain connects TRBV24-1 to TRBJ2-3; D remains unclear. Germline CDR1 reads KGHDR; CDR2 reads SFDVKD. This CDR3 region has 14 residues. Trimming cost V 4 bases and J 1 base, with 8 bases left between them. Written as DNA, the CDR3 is TGTGCCACCAGTGAGCCGCCAGGCACAGATACGCAGTATTTT. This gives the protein CATSEPPGTDTQYF.

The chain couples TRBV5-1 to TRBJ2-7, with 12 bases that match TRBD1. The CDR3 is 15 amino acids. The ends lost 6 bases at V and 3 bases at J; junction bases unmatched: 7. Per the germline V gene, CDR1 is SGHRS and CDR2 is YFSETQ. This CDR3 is CASTWDRGLRYEQYF. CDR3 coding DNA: TGCGCCAGCACCTGGGACAGGGGGCTTCGCTACGAGCAGTACTTC.

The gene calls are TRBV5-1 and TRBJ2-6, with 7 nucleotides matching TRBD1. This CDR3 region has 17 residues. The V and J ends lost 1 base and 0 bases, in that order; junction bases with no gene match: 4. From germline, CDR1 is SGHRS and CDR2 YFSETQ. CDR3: CASSLNRGPSGANVLTF. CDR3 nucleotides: TGCGCCAGCAGCTTGAACAGGGGCCCCTCTGGGGCCAACGTCCTGACTTTC.

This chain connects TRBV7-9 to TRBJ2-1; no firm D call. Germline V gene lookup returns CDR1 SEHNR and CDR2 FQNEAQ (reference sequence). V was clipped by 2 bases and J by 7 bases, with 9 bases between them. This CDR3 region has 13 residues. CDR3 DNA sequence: TGTGCCAGCAGCTTACCCTTAAAGAATGAGCAGTTCTTC. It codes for CASSLPLKNEQFF.

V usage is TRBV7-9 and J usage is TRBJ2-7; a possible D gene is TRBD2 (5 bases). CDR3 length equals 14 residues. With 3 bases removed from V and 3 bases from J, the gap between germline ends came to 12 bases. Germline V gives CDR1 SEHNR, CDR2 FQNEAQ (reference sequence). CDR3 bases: TGTGCCAGCAGCTTCGGGCTAGCCCGCTACGAGCAGTACTTC. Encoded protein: CASSFGLARYEQYF. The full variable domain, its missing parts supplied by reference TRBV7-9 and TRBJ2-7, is DTGVSQNPRHKITKRGQNVTFRCDPISEHNRLYWYRQTLGQGPEFLTYFQNEAQLEKSRLLSDRFSAERPKGSFSTLEIQRTEQGDSAMYLCASSFGLARYEQYFGPGTRLTVT.

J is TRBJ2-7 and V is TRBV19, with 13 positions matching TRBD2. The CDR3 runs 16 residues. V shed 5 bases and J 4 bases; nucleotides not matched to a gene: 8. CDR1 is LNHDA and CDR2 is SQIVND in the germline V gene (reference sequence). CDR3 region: CASSPRTSGSKYEQYF. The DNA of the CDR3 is TGTGCCAGTAGTCCTCGGACTAGCGGGAGTAAATACGAGCAGTACTTC.

CDR3 amino acids: CASSPPGTGEGEQFF. In nucleotides, the CDR3 is TGTGCCAGCTCACCACCAGGGACAGGGGAAGGCGAGCAGTTCTTC. J is TRBJ2-1 and V is TRBV18; 10 positions match TRBD1. V dropped 0 bases and J dropped 10; count of bases not matched to a gene: 6. Germline CDR1 reads KGHSH; CDR2 reads LQKENI. This CDR3 region has 15 residues.

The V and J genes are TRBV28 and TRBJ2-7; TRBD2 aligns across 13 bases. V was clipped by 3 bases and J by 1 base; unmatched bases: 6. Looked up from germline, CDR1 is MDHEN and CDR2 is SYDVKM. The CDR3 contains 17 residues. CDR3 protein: CASSLVRTSGSSYEQYF. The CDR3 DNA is TGTGCCAGCAGTTTGGTTCGGACTAGCGGGAGTTCCTACGAGCAGTACTTC.

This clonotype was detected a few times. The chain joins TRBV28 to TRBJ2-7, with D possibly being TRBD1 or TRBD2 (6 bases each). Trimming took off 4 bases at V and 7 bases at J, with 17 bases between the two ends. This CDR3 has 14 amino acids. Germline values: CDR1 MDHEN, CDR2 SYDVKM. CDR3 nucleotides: TGTGCCAGCAGTTGGGACTCACAGGGTCGGGAGCAGTACTTC. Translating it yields CASSWDSQGREQYF.

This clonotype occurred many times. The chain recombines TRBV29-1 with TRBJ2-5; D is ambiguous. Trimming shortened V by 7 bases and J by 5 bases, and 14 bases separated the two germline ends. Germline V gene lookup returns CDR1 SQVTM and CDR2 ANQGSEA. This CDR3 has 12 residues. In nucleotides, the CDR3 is TGCAGCGGCAATGTGGGGTGGGAGACCCAGTACTTC. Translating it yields CSGNVGWETQYF.

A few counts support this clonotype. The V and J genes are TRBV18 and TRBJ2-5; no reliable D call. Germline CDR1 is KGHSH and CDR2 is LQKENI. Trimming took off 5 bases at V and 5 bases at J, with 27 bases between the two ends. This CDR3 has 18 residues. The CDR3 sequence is CASSGRSSSLLSPETQYF. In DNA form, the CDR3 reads TGTGCCAGCTCAGGACGCTCGAGTTCCTTGCTCTCCCCTGAGACCCAGTACTTC.

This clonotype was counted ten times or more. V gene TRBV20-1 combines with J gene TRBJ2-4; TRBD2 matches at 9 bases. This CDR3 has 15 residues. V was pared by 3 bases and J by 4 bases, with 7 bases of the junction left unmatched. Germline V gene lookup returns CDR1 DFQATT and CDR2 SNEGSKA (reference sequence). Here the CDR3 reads CSASPLAGRKNIQYF. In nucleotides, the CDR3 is TGCAGTGCTAGCCCACTAGCGGGTAGAAAAAACATTCAGTACTTC.

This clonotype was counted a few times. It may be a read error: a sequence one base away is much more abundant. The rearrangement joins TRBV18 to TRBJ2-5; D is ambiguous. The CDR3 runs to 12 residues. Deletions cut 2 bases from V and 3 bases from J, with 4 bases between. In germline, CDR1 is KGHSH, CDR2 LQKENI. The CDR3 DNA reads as TGTGCCAGCTCACCAAACGAAGAGACCCAGTACTTC. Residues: CASSPNEETQYF. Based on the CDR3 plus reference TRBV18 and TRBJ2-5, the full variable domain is NAGVMQNPRHLVRRRGQEARLRCSPMKGHSHVYWYRQLPEEGLKFMVYLQKENIIDESGMPKERFSAEFPKEGPSILRIQQVVRGDSAAYFCASSPNEETQYFGPGTRLLVL.

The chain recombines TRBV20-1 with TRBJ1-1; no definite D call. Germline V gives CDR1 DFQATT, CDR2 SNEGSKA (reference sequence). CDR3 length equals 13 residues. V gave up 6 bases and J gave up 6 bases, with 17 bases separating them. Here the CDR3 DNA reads TGCAGTGCCCTCCGGGCCCGCCGGGCTGAAGCTTTCTTT. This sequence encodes CSALRARRAEAFF.

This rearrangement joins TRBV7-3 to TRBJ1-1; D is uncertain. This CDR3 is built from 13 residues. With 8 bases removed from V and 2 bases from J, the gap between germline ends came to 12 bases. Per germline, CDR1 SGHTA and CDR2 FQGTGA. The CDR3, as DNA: TGTGCCAGCTCGACGACGGCCAACACTGAAGCTTTCTTT. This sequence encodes CASSTTANTEAFF. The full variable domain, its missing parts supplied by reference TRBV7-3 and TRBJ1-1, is GAGVSQTPSNKVTEKGKYVELRCDPISGHTALYWYRQSLGQGPEFLIYFQGTGAADDSGLPNDRFFAVRPEGSVSTLKIQRTERGDSAVYLCASSTTANTEAFFGQGTRLTVV.

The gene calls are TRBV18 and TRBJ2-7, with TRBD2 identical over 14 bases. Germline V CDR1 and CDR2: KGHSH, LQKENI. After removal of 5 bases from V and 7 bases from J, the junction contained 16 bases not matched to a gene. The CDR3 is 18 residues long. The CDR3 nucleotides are TGTGCCAGCTCAGCCAAGGGACTAGCGGGAGTCCCTACGGGGGAGCAGTACTTC. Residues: CASSAKGLAGVPTGEQYF.

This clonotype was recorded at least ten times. Here the CDR3 DNA reads TGTGCCAGCAGCCAAGATCCTGTAGGCTTTGGAGGTAGGAATGAGCAGTTCTTC. Translated, it gives CASSQDPVGFGGRNEQFF. The chain is built from TRBV4-2 and TRBJ2-1; possible D gene TRBD2, 5 bases. CDR1 is LGHNA and CDR2 is YNFKEQ in the germline V gene. The CDR3 totals 18 residues. V was trimmed by 0 bases and J by 7 bases, leaving 22 bases between them.

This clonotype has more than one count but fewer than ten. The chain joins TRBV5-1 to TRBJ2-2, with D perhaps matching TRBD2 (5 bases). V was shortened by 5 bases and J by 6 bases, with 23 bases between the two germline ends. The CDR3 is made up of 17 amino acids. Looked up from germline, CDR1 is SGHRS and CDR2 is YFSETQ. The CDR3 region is CASSNYLDSVWSGELFF. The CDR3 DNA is TGCGCCAGCAGTAACTACTTGGACTCCGTTTGGTCCGGGGAGCTGTTTTTT.

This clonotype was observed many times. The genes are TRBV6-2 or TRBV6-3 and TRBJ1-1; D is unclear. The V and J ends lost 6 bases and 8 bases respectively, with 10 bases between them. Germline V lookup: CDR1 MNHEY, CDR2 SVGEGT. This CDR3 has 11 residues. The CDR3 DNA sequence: TGTGCCAGCAGACTCCGGGAAGAAGCTTTCTTT. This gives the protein CASRLREEAFF.

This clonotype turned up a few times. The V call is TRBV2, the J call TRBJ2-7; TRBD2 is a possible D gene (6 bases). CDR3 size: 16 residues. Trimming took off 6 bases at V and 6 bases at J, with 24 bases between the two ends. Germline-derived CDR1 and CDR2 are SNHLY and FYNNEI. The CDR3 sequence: CASRPPGLFGGPEQYF. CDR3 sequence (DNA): TGTGCCAGCAGACCCCCTGGACTCTTCGGAGGGCCCGAGCAGTACTTC.

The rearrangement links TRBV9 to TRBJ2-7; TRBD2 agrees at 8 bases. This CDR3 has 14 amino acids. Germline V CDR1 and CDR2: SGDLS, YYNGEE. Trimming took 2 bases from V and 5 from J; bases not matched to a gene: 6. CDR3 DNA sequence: TGTGCCAGCAGCGTCAGCGGGAGAACCCACGAGCAGTACTTC. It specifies CASSVSGRTHEQYF. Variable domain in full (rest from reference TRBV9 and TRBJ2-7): DSGVTQTPKHLITATGQRVTLRCSPRSGDLSVYWYQQSLDQGLQFLIQYYNGEERAKGNILERFSAQQFPDLHSELNLSSLELGDSALYFCASSVSGRTHEQYFGPGTRLTVT.

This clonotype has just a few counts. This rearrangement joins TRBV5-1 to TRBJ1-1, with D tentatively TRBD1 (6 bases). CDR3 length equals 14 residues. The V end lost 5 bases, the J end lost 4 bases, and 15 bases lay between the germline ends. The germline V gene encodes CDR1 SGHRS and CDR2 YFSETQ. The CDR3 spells CASRWGPDSTEAFF. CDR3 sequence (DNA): TGCGCCAGCAGATGGGGACCGGACAGCACTGAAGCTTTCTTT.

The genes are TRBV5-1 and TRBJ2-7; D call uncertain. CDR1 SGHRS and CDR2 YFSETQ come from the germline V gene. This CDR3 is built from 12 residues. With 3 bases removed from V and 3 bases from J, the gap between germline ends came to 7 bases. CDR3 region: CASSSDHYEQYF. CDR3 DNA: TGCGCCAGCAGCTCGGACCACTACGAGCAGTACTTC.

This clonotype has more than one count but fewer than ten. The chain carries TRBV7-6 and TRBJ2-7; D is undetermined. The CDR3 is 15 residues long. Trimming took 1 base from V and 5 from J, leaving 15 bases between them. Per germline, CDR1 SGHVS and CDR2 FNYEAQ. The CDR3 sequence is CASSLGRVLEHEQYF. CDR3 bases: TGTGCCAGCAGCTTAGGTCGAGTACTCGAACACGAGCAGTACTTC. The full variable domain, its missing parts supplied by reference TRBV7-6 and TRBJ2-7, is GAGVSQSPRYKVTKRGQDVALRCDPISGHVSLYWYRQALGQGPEFLTYFNYEAQQDKSGLPNDRFSAERPEGSISTLTIQRTEQRDSAMYRCASSLGRVLEHEQYFGPGTRLTVT.

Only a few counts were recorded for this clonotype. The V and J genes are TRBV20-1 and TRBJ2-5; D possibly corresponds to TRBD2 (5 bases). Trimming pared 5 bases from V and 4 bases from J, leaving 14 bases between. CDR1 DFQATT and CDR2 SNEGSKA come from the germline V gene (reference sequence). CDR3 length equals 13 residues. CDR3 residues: CSAEGLTVETQYF. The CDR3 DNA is TGCAGTGCTGAGGGCCTTACGGTAGAGACCCAGTACTTC.

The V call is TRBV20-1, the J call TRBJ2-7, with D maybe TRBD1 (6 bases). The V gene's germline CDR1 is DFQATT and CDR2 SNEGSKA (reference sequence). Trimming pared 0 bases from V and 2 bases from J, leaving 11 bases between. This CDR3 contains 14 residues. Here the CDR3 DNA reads TGCAGTGCTAGAGATCTAACAGGGCCCTACGAGCAGTACTTC. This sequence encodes CSARDLTGPYEQYF.

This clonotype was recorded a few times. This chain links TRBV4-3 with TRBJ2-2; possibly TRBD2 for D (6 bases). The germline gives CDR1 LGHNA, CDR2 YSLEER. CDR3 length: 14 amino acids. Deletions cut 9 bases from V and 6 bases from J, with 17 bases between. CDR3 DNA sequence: TGCGCCAGTGGGGAGCTCGGGAGATCCGGGGAGCTGTTTTTT. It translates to CASGELGRSGELFF.

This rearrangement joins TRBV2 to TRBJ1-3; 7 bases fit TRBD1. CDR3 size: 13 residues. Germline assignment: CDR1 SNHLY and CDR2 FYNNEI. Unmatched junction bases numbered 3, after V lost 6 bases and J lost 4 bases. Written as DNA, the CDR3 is TGTGCCAGCAGAGGGACAGCGGGAAACACCATATATTTT. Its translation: CASRGTAGNTIYF.

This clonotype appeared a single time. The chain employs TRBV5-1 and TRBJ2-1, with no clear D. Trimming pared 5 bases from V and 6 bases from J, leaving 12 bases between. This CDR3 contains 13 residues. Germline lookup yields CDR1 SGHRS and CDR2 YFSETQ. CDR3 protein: CASSPPVGNEQFF. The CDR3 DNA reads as TGCGCCAGCAGTCCGCCAGTAGGCAATGAGCAGTTCTTC.